This entry is about one T cell receptor (beta chain). These data are taken from a study of blood T cell repertoires in COVID-19. Overall study context: Nucleic acid was either cDNA or gDNA, and it came from T cells, B-cell-depleted T cells, or PBMCs.

In assigning cohorts, the study relied on participant-reported clinical history. Symptom resolution, clearance, or two negative PCRs marked donors in Cohort 3 as recovered. Original analysis: Reference gene primer amplification gave estimated nucleated cell counts. TCRdb keeps only in-frame clones here, not all; method: immunoSEQ multiplex PCR. Clone size and the V and J calls come from that table; the DNA yielded D and trimming. Among a few hundred thousand clones, 87% were seen once, and the ten largest hold approximately 6%. This sequence was found in a woman aged 25 to 45 who had recovered from COVID-19. The source material was PBMCs or T cells enriched from blood (not recorded which).

The CDR3 here is CASSLGQGHIALHF. The CDR3 nucleotides are TGTGCCAGCAGCTTAGGACAGGGGCATATCGCCCTCCACTTT. The chain employs TRBV7-9 and TRBJ1-6; TRBD1 matches at 8 bases. J was trimmed by 14 bases and V by 1 base; bases with no gene match: 7. CDR3 length: 14 residues. Germline lookup yields CDR1 SEHNR and CDR2 FQNEAQ (reference sequence).